These 27 T cell receptor beta chains were all obtained from the same sample, sequenced in a study of blood T cells in healthy people across ages. Sample-barcoded 5' priming and a J-beta primer mix drove a second PCR of 7 to 11 cycles. TCRdb re-derived calls from the 5' RACE reads in MiXCR, one entry per CDR3 protein. The sample has 600,000 to 900,000 distinct CDR3 sequences, 20% to 30% seen once; the top ten hold about 2.9%. The data were also submitted as part of a second study, on T cells of mothers and their children.

The material sequenced was blood. All receptors come from a boy aged 10-17 years in good health.

This clonotype was counted only a few times. The rearrangement joins TRBV29-1 to TRBJ1-1, with a possible D match to TRBD1 (5 bases). Germline loops: CDR1 SQVTM, CDR2 ANQGSEA. V was trimmed by 7 bases and J by 0 bases, leaving 12 bases between them. This CDR3 has 13 amino acids. The CDR3 here is CSGGRGVNTEAFF. The CDR3 DNA sequence: TGCAGCGGGGGACGTGGGGTGAACACTGAAGCTTTCTTT.

This clonotype was recorded a few times. A junction boundary mismatches the germline segment, possibly from a read error. Here the CDR3 DNA reads TGTGCCAGCAGCGTAGCGGGGGGCACCGGGGAGCTGTTTTTT. As protein: CASSVAGGTGELFF. The chain recombines TRBV7-2 with TRBJ2-2; 10 nucleotides match TRBD2. The V gene's germline CDR1 is SGHTA and CDR2 FQGNSA. This CDR3 region has 14 residues.

The chain combines TRBV20-1 with TRBJ2-7; 7 nucleotides align to TRBD2. The CDR3 has 15 amino acids. The junction had 9 bases not matched to a gene; V was cut back by 0 bases and J by 4 bases. CDR1 is DFQATT, CDR2 SNEGSKA, per germline (reference sequence). This CDR3 is CSARDPRVGGYEQYF. The CDR3 nucleotides are TGCAGTGCTAGAGACCCCCGGGTGGGGGGGTACGAGCAGTACTTC.

This chain joins TRBV5-6 and TRBJ1-1, with D unclear. CDR1 is SGHDT, CDR2 YYEEEE, per germline. V lost 2 bases and J lost 4, with 15 bases in between. The length of the CDR3 is 15 residues. In nucleotides, the CDR3 is TGTGCCAGCAGCTTCGGCAGGATCAAGGGCACTGAAGCTTTCTTT. Protein product: CASSFGRIKGTEAFF.

This clonotype has a handful of counts. V and J are TRBV6-1 and TRBJ1-2, with a tentative D call TRBD1 (5 bases). The CDR3 extends over 16 amino acids. Trimming removed 5 bases at V and 4 bases at J, with 20 bases between. CDR1 and CDR2 (germline): MNHNS, SASEGT. CDR3 residues: CASSPSLGEFGYGYTF. CDR3 coding DNA: TGTGCCAGCAGTCCTAGTCTAGGGGAATTTGGCTATGGCTACACCTTC.

This clonotype was observed a handful of times. This chain uses TRBV15 with TRBJ2-1; D possibly corresponds to TRBD1 (9 bases). The germline V and J ends were trimmed by 0 bases and 4 bases, with 13 bases remaining between them. Germline assignment: CDR1 LNHNV and CDR2 YYDKDF (reference sequence). CDR3 size: 16 residues. CDR3 nucleotides: TGTGCCACCAGCAGAGATAGCGGGACAGGGTACAATGAGCAGTTCTTC. Its translation is CATSRDSGTGYNEQFF. The whole variable domain, filled in from reference TRBV15 and TRBJ2-1, reads DAMVIQNPRYQVTQFGKPVTLSCSQTLNHNVMYWYQQKSSQAPKLLFHYYDKDFNNEADTPDNFQSRRPNTSFCFLDIRSPGLGDTAMYLCATSRDSGTGYNEQFFGPGTRLTVL.

Only a few counts were recorded for this clonotype. The gene calls are TRBV30 and TRBJ2-1; no clear D gene. The DNA end lines up better with TRBJ2-7; the J call may be wrong. The V gene's germline CDR1 is GTSNPN and CDR2 SVGIG (reference sequence). The CDR3 totals 13 residues. The CDR3 DNA reads TGTGCCTGGAGTGTGACGGTCTCCTACGAGCAGTACTTC. Its translation is CAWSVTVSYEQYF.

The J gene is TRBJ2-3, the V gene TRBV4-2; 15 bases map to TRBD2. The CDR3 sequence is 18 residues long. From germline, CDR1 is LGHNA and CDR2 YNFKEQ. With 4 bases clipped from V and 0 bases from J, the junction kept 5 bases outside the gene matches. The CDR3 spells CASSRKGLAGGSTDTQYF. The DNA of the CDR3 is TGTGCCAGCAGCCGAAAGGGACTAGCGGGGGGTAGCACAGATACGCAGTATTTT.

In its sample, this clonotype was seen a few times. The chain couples TRBV7-6 to TRBJ2-3, with D possibly being TRBD2 (6 bases). Germline V gives CDR1 SGHVS, CDR2 FNYEAQ. CDR3 length: 12 amino acids. Trimming stripped 1 base from V and 10 bases from J, with 9 bases between. The CDR3 DNA sequence: TGTGCCAGCAGCTTAGGGACGGGAGCGCAGTATTTT. It codes for CASSLGTGAQYF.

As to this clonotype: The junction departs from germline at one end; a sequencing error may be responsible. The chain recombines TRBV5-1 with TRBJ2-5, with D possibly matching TRBD2 (6 bases). Germline V gene data show CDR1 as SGHRS and CDR2 as YFSETQ. The CDR3 has 12 residues. The CDR3 sequence is CASGEAQGTQYF. The CDR3 nucleotides read TGCGCCAGCGGGGAGGCCCAAGGGACCCAGTACTTC.

The rearrangement links TRBV12-5 to TRBJ2-1; TRBD2 might be the D (5 bases). CDR1 is LGHNT and CDR2 is FRNRAP in the germline V gene. This CDR3 is built from 16 residues. Trimming took 4 bases from V and 1 from J, leaving 14 bases between them. CDR3 sequence reads: CASGSGVYSSYNEQFF. DNA for the CDR3: TGTGCTAGTGGTTCCGGGGTTTATAGTTCCTACAATGAGCAGTTCTTC.

There are a few counts of this clonotype. CDR3 in amino acids: CASSVQFYGYTF. CDR3 bases: TGTGCCAGCAGCGTTCAATTCTATGGCTACACCTTC. The chain uses TRBV25-1 and TRBJ1-2; D is unresolved. The V gene's germline CDR1 is MGHDK and CDR2 SYGVNS. V lost 6 bases to trimming and J lost 4 bases, with 9 bases between them. The CDR3 is made up of 12 amino acids.

This clonotype was found a few times. The chain carries TRBV7-9 and TRBJ2-6; D is possibly TRBD1 or TRBD2 (6 bases each). The CDR3 length is 16 residues. Looked up from germline, CDR1 is SEHNR and CDR2 is FQNEAQ (reference sequence). V was pared by 4 bases and J by 1 base, with 11 bases between. The DNA for the CDR3 is TGTGCCAGCAGCTCCTTAGGGGGGTCTGGGGCCAACGTCCTGACTTTC. This sequence encodes CASSSLGGSGANVLTF. Full variable domain (outside the CDR3, taken from reference TRBV7-9 and TRBJ2-6): DTGVSQNPRHKITKRGQNVTFRCDPISEHNRLYWYRQTLGQGPEFLTYFQNEAQLEKSRLLSDRFSAERPKGSFSTLEIQRTEQGDSAMYLCASSSLGGSGANVLTFGAGSRLTVL.

The chain has TRBV20-1 and TRBJ2-7; D is perhaps TRBD1 or TRBD2 (5 bases each). The germline V and J ends were trimmed by 6 bases and 0 bases, with 18 bases remaining between them. The CDR3 consists of 15 residues. Germline CDR1 reads DFQATT; CDR2 reads SNEGSKA (reference sequence). The CDR3 sequence is CSAEKPGRSSYEQYF. CDR3 bases: TGCAGTGCAGAAAAACCGGGACGTAGCTCCTACGAGCAGTACTTC.

This clonotype showed up many times. V is TRBV20-1 and J is TRBJ1-5; tentative D call: TRBD1 (5 bases). The CDR3 has 15 amino acids. V dropped 6 bases and J dropped 5 bases, with 20 bases sitting between them. Germline V CDR1 and CDR2: DFQATT, SNEGSKA (reference sequence). In DNA, the CDR3 is TGCAGTGCCCAGAGTCCAGGGACGATGGATCAGCCCCAGCATTTT. As protein: CSAQSPGTMDQPQHF.

This clonotype was seen only once. Here the CDR3 DNA reads TGTGCCAGCAGCGGGACAGGGACGGGGCCCCAGCATTTT. Amino acids: CASSGTGTGPQHF. The chain links TRBV7-6 to TRBJ1-5; 9 nucleotides align to TRBD1. Germline CDR1 SGHVS, CDR2 FNYEAQ. Germline trimming cut 5 bases from V and 9 bases from J; bases unmatched to any gene: 5. The CDR3 runs 13 residues.

This rearrangement joins TRBV7-9 to TRBJ1-4, with D maybe TRBD1 (6 bases). V was clipped by 4 bases and J by 2 bases, with 14 bases between them. The length of the CDR3 is 16 residues. Germline loops: CDR1 SEHNR, CDR2 FQNEAQ (reference sequence). The CDR3 DNA is TGTGCCAGCAGCTCCAGGGGCTTGATGACTAATGAAAAACTGTTTTTT. It encodes CASSSRGLMTNEKLFF.

The chain recombines TRBV5-1 with TRBJ2-3, with 10 bases identical to TRBD2. The CDR3 is 15 residues long. CDR1 and CDR2 from the germline V gene are SGHRS and YFSETQ. Losses at the gene ends were 1 base for V and 2 bases for J; bases not matched to a gene: 1. CDR3 nucleotides: TGCGCCAGCAGCTTGACTAGCGGGGACACAGATACGCAGTATTTT. Amino acid sequence: CASSLTSGDTDTQYF. Variable domain in full (rest from reference TRBV5-1 and TRBJ2-3): KAGVTQTPRYLIKTRGQQVTLSCSPISGHRSVSWYQQTPGQGLQFLFEYFSETQRNKGNFPGRFSGRQFSNSRSEMNVSTLELGDSALYLCASSLTSGDTDTQYFGPGTRLTVL.

The V and J genes are TRBV6-5 and TRBJ2-5; 7 nucleotides match TRBD1. The tail of the sequence fits TRBJ2-7 better, so the J call may be wrong. Per the germline V gene, CDR1 is MNHEY and CDR2 is SVGAGI. The CDR3 runs to 17 residues. The CDR3 sequence is CASSYSGTVGRWNEQYF. CDR3 coding DNA: TGTGCCAGCAGTTACTCGGGGACAGTAGGGCGGTGGAACGAGCAGTACTTC.

The gene calls are TRBV7-3 and TRBJ1-1; 7 bases align to TRBD1. CDR3 length equals 17 residues. The V and J ends lost 4 bases and 0 bases, in that order; junction bases with no gene match: 11. The germline V gene has CDR1 SGHTA and CDR2 FQGTGA. The CDR3 reads CASSSPTGDPMNTEAFF. The CDR3 bases are TGTGCCAGCAGCTCACCAACAGGGGACCCCATGAACACTGAAGCTTTCTTT.

This clonotype was counted between two and nine times. V gene TRBV7-3 combines with J gene TRBJ2-1; weak D call: TRBD1 (6 bases). V was pared by 0 bases and J by 1 base, with 10 bases between. Germline V CDR1 and CDR2: SGHTA, FQGTGA. The CDR3 has 16 residues. This chain's CDR3 is CASSLTTGPSYNEQFF. The DNA for the CDR3 is TGTGCCAGCAGCTTAACGACAGGACCTTCCTACAATGAGCAGTTCTTC.

DNA of the CDR3: TGCGCCAGCAGCTTGGGACAGGGACAGGCAAACACTGAAGCTTTCTTT. Translated, it gives CASSLGQGQANTEAFF. The chain recombines TRBV5-1 with TRBJ1-1, with TRBD1 identical over 8 bases. Germline-derived CDR1 and CDR2 are SGHRS and YFSETQ. The CDR3 covers 16 residues. The J segment lost 2 bases and the V segment lost 0 bases, leaving 6 bases of the junction unmatched.

The chain joins TRBV25-1 to TRBJ2-7; 7 nucleotides align to TRBD1. The length of the CDR3 is 13 residues. The trim removed 7 bases at V and 2 bases at J, leaving 5 bases unmatched. From germline, CDR1 is MGHDK and CDR2 SYGVNS. The CDR3 reads CASKGQAAYEQYF. For the CDR3, the DNA is TGTGCCAGCAAAGGACAGGCAGCCTACGAGCAGTACTTC.

J is TRBJ1-1 and V is TRBV12-3 or TRBV12-4; D gene uncertain. The CDR3 has 16 residues. Trimming cost V 6 bases and J 4 bases, with 21 bases left between them. The DNA for the CDR3 is TGTGCCAGCAGCCCCGCGGAGGGTGAGGGAAGCACTGAAGCTTTCTTT. Translating gives CASSPAEGEGSTEAFF.

V and J are TRBV2 and TRBJ2-7, with D perhaps TRBD1 (5 bases). CDR1 SNHLY and CDR2 FYNNEI come from the germline V gene. The CDR3 spans 13 residues. Trimming left V 7 bases short and J 1 base short, with 11 bases between. As DNA, the CDR3 is TGTGCCAGCAAGGTCTCAGGGTCCTACGAGCAGTACTTC. This sequence encodes CASKVSGSYEQYF.

The chain links TRBV4-1 to TRBJ2-5, with 11 bases matching TRBD2. The CDR3 extends over 16 amino acids. J gave up 7 bases and V 0 bases, and 7 bases lay outside the gene matches. Germline assignment: CDR1 MGHRA and CDR2 YSYEKL. CDR3 DNA sequence: TGCGCCAGCAGCCAAGATATGCCTAGCGGGGGGATGACCCAGTACTTC. Translation: CASSQDMPSGGMTQYF.

In DNA form, the CDR3 reads TGTGCCAGCAGCAGGCGGGGGGCGGAGACCCAGTACTTC. Amino acid sequence: CASSRRGAETQYF. V is TRBV7-9 and J is TRBJ2-5; TRBD2 matches at 8 bases. Germline V gene lookup returns CDR1 SEHNR and CDR2 FQNEAQ (reference sequence). The CDR3 runs to 13 residues. Unmatched junction bases numbered 4, after V lost 5 bases and J lost 5 bases. Using reference TRBV7-9 and TRBJ2-5 for the parts outside the CDR3, the full variable domain is DTGVSQNPRHKITKRGQNVTFRCDPISEHNRLYWYRQTLGQGPEFLTYFQNEAQLEKSRLLSDRFSAERPKGSFSTLEIQRTEQGDSAMYLCASSRRGAETQYFGPGTRLLVL.